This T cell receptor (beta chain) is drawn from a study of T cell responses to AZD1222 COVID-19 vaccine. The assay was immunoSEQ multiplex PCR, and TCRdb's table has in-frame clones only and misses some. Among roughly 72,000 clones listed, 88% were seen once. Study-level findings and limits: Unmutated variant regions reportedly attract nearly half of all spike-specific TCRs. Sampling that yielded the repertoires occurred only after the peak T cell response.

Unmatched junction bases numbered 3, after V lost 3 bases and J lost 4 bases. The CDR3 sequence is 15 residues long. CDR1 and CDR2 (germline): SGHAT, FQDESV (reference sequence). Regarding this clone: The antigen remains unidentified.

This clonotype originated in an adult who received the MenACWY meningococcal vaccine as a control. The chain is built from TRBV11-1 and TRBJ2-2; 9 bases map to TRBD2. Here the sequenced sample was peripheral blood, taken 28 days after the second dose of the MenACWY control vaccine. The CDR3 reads CASSFSAGGTGELFF. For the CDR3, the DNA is TGTGCCAGCAGCTTCTCAGCGGGGGGCACCGGGGAGCTGTTTTTT.